This T cell receptor (beta chain) was observed in a study of beta chain features in type 1 diabetes. Study results and limitations: Researchers report that Type 1 diabetes patients had moderately but significantly shorter TCRB CDR3s across all four CD4+ subsets.

This clone was seen a few times. Its antigen is as yet unknown. What was sequenced were expressed TCRB transcripts, since all of the isolated RNA had been reverse transcribed. Clones were read by immunoSEQ multiplex PCR, and TCRdb kept only the in-frame ones, dropping some. The data contain some 120,000 clones, roughly 17% of them singletons. The CDR3 loop spans 18 amino acids. CDR1 WNHNN and CDR2 SYGVQD come from the germline V gene (reference sequence). V shed 2 bases and J shed 7 bases, with 24 bases lying between them. The chain employs TRBV10-1 and TRBJ2-1; D possibly corresponds to TRBD2 (6 bases). The clonotype comes from a man aged 18 to 29 with type 1 diabetes. The source material was central memory CD4+ T cells from blood. CDR3 protein: CASSEPSSGVKDRNEQFF. The CDR3 coding sequence is TGCGCCAGCAGTGAGCCCTCCTCGGGGGTAAAAGATCGGAATGAGCAGTTCTTC.